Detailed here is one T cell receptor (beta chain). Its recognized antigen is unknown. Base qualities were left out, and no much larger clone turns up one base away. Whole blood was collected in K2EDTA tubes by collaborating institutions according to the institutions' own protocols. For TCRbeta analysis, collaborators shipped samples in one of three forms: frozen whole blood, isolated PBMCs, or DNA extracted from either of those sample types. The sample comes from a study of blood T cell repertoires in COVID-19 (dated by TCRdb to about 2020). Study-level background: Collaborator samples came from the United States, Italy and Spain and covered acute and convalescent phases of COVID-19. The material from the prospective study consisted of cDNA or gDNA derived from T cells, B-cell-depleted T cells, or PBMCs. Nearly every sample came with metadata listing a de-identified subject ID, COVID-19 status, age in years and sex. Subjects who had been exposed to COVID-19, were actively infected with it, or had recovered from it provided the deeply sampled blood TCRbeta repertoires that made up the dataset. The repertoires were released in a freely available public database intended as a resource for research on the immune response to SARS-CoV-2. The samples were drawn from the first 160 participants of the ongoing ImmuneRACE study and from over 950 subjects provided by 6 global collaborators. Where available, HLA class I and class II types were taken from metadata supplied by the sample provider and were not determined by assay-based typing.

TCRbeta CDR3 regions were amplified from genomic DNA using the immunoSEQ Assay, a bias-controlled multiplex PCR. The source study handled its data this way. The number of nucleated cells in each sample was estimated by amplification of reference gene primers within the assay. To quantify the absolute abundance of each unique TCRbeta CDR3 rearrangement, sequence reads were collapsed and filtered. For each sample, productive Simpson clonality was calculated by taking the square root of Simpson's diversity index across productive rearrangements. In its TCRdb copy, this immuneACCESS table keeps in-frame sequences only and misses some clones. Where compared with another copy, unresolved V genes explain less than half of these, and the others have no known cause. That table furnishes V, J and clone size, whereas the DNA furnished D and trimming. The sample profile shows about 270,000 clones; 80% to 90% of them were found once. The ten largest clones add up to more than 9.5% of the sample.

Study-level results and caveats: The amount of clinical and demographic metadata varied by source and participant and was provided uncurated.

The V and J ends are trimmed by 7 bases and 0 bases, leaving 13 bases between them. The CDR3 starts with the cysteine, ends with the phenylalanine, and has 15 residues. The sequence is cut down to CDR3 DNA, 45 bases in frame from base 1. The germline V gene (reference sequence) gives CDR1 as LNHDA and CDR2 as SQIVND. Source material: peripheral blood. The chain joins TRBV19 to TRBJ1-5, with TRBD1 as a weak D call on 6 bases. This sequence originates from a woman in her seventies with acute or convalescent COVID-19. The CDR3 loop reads CASISDRDSNQPQHF. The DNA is TGTGCCAGTATCTCGGACAGAGATAGCAATCAGCCCCAGCATTTT.